The 23 T cell receptor beta chains below all came from one sample that was sequenced in a study of T cell repertoires in cytomegalovirus infection. Antigen specificity for these receptors is unknown. MiXCR, run by TCRdb on the reads, gives a single entry per CDR3 protein. The sample carries about 700,000 distinct CDR3 sequences, roughly 36% recorded once. The sample consisted of cultured PBMCs, taken from culture after CMV antigen stimulation. Source of these receptors: a human donor in good health (CMV status not recorded). Some clones in this sample may be carry-over from other donors' samples.

This chain's CDR3 is CASSPLNRGRGEKLFF. The CDR3 nucleotides read TGTGCCAGCAGCCCCCTAAACAGGGGAAGAGGTGAAAAACTGTTTTTT. The chain uses TRBV7-9 and TRBJ1-4; 7 bases agree with TRBD1. From germline, CDR1 is SEHNR and CDR2 FQNEAQ (reference sequence). The CDR3 spans 16 residues. V gave up 5 bases and J gave up 7 bases; unmatched junction bases: 13.

This clonotype was picked up many times. The chain combines TRBV7-2 with TRBJ1-1; D is uncertain. The germline gives CDR1 SGHTA, CDR2 FQGNSA. V was cut by 2 bases and J by 0 bases, with 10 bases left in between. The CDR3 covers 15 residues. Here the CDR3 DNA reads TGTGCCAGCAGCTTACATATCAGTTTGAACACTGAAGCTTTCTTT. Encoded protein: CASSLHISLNTEAFF.

A few counts support this clonotype. The chain recombines TRBV6-6 with TRBJ2-7; no reliable D call. Trimming removed 4 bases from V and 4 bases from J, with 11 bases in between. The CDR3 loop spans 13 amino acids. Germline CDR1 is MNHNY and CDR2 is SVGAGI (reference sequence). CDR3 in amino acids: CASSSTPFYEQYF. For the CDR3, the DNA is TGTGCCAGCAGTTCCACACCCTTTTACGAGCAGTACTTC.

CDR3 residues: CASSPGSMNTEAFF. The CDR3 coding sequence is TGTGCCAGCTCACCGGGTAGCATGAACACTGAAGCTTTCTTT. V is TRBV18 and J is TRBJ1-1; D call uncertain. V lost 3 bases and J lost 0, with 8 bases in between. Germline CDR1 and CDR2: KGHSH and LQKENI. The CDR3 has 14 amino acids.

The V and J genes are TRBV14 and TRBJ2-2; D is uncertain. Per the germline V gene, CDR1 is SGHDN and CDR2 is FVKESK. CDR3 length: 13 residues. V was cut by 2 bases and J by 4 bases, with 5 bases left in between. CDR3 bases: TGTGCCAGCAGCCAACTGTTCACCGGGGAGCTGTTTTTT. Its protein is CASSQLFTGELFF.

This clonotype was seen a few times. The chain combines TRBV7-9 with TRBJ2-7; TRBD2 matches 8 bases. CDR1 is SEHNR and CDR2 is FQNEAQ in the germline V gene (reference sequence). The CDR3 runs to 17 residues. The ends lost 8 bases at V and 0 bases at J; junction bases unmatched: 15. CDR3: CASVSGGGAGGSYEQYF. CDR3 DNA: TGTGCCAGCGTATCCGGGGGGGGCGCGGGGGGCTCCTACGAGCAGTACTTC.

The CDR3 loop is CSAHLAGGADTQYF. The CDR3 DNA reads as TGCAGTGCCCATCTAGCGGGGGGGGCAGATACGCAGTATTTT. This chain joins TRBV20-1 and TRBJ2-3; TRBD2 matches at 12 bases. Germline V gene data show CDR1 as DFQATT and CDR2 as SNEGSKA (reference sequence). The CDR3 length is 14 residues. V dropped 6 bases and J dropped 4; count of bases not matched to a gene: 5.

This sequence joins TRBV6-1 and TRBJ2-1; TRBD2 agrees at 11 bases. Germline V gives CDR1 MNHNS, CDR2 SASEGT. This CDR3 is 14 amino acids long. The V segment lost 7 bases and the J segment 4 bases; nucleotides outside the gene matches: 3. The CDR3 region is CASIAGGGYNEQFF. The CDR3 region has the DNA TGTGCCAGCATAGCGGGAGGGGGATACAATGAGCAGTTCTTC.

This clonotype was seen a few times. The rearrangement uses TRBV6-1 and TRBJ1-5; D may be TRBD1 (6 bases). The CDR3 length is 13 residues. Trimming removed 4 bases at V and 4 bases at J, with 8 bases between. CDR1 and CDR2 from the germline V gene are MNHNS and SASEGT. This CDR3 reads CASSGTENQPQHF. The DNA of the CDR3 is TGTGCCAGCAGTGGGACAGAGAATCAGCCCCAGCATTTT.

The chain uses TRBV19 and TRBJ2-1, with D perhaps TRBD1 or TRBD2 (5 bases each). This CDR3 has 12 amino acids. Trimming took off 1 base at V and 10 bases at J, with 8 bases between the two ends. Germline V CDR1 and CDR2: LNHDA, SQIVND (reference sequence). CDR3 nucleotides: TGTGCCAGTAGTATAGGAGGGGACGAGCAGTTCTTC. This codes for CASSIGGDEQFF.

The chain has TRBV4-2 and TRBJ2-5; TRBD1 aligns across 7 bases. Germline V gene lookup returns CDR1 LGHNA and CDR2 YNFKEQ. The CDR3 runs to 14 residues. V was pared by 1 base and J by 1 base, with 0 bases of the junction left unmatched. The CDR3 DNA follows: TGTGCCAGCAGCCAAGGGGACAGCCAAGAGACCCAGTACTTC. This gives the protein CASSQGDSQETQYF.

The chain has TRBV7-2 and TRBJ2-2, with 12 bases fitting TRBD2. The junction had 4 bases not matched to a gene; V was cut back by 4 bases and J by 4 bases. This CDR3 contains 16 residues. From germline, CDR1 is SGHTA and CDR2 FQGNSA. CDR3 nucleotide sequence: TGTGCCAGCAGCTCTAGCGGGGGGGCGAGCACCGGGGAGCTGTTTTTT. It codes for CASSSSGGASTGELFF.

This clonotype was seen many times. V gene TRBV7-9 combines with J gene TRBJ2-1; D is undetermined. Germline V gives CDR1 SEHNR, CDR2 FQNEAQ (reference sequence). The V and J ends lost 7 bases and 12 bases respectively, with 19 bases between them. The CDR3 runs to 13 residues. CDR3 sequence: CASTEIERVGQFF. CDR3 DNA sequence: TGTGCCAGCACCGAAATTGAGCGAGTTGGGCAGTTCTTC.

Remarks on this clonotype: One end of the junction is discordant with germline, which a read error may explain. The chain joins TRBV5-3 to TRBJ2-7; D is uncertain. TRBV5-3 is an ORF for which the function is uncertain. The CDR3 totals 15 residues. Here the CDR3 reads CASSLGTAQNYEQYF. The DNA for the CDR3 is TGTGCCAGCAGCTTGGGCACAGCACAAAACTACGAGCAGTACTTC.

The chain joins TRBV11-2 to TRBJ2-7; TRBD2 matches 10 bases. V lost 6 bases, J lost 6 bases, and 11 bases stayed unmatched. Looked up from germline, CDR1 is SGHAT and CDR2 is FQNNGV. The CDR3 sequence is 15 residues long. As DNA, the CDR3 is TGTGCCAGCAGTAGGGAGCGGGAGGGCCGGCCCGAGCAGTACTTC. It yields the protein CASSREREGRPEQYF.

The chain joins TRBV7-2 to TRBJ1-4; D possibly corresponds to TRBD1 (5 bases). The CDR3 has 16 amino acids. Germline V CDR1 and CDR2: SGHTA, FQGNSA. Deletions cut 5 bases from V and 0 bases from J, with 13 bases between. CDR3 sequence reads: CASSPYPTATNEKLFF. CDR3 DNA: TGTGCCAGCAGCCCTTATCCGACAGCAACTAATGAAAAACTGTTTTTT.

The chain has TRBV7-6 and TRBJ1-2; maybe TRBD1 (5 bases). V lost 2 bases to trimming and J lost 0 bases, with 13 bases between them. Germline CDR1 is SGHVS and CDR2 is FNYEAQ. The CDR3 contains 16 residues. For the CDR3, the DNA is TGTGCCAGCAGCTTATCACCGGGACCAACTAACTATGGCTACACCTTC. This gives the protein CASSLSPGPTNYGYTF. The whole variable domain, filled in from reference TRBV7-6 and TRBJ1-2, reads GAGVSQSPRYKVTKRGQDVALRCDPISGHVSLYWYRQALGQGPEFLTYFNYEAQQDKSGLPNDRFSAERPEGSISTLTIQRTEQRDSAMYRCASSLSPGPTNYGYTFGSGTRLTVV.

This chain connects TRBV15 to TRBJ2-1; D is perhaps TRBD2 (7 bases). From germline, CDR1 is LNHNV and CDR2 YYDKDF (reference sequence). V was pared by 8 bases and J by 8 bases, with 22 bases between. The CDR3 covers 15 residues. DNA for the CDR3: TGTGCCACCGGGGGGGAGGGGGATGGGACCGATGAGCAGTTCTTC. The encoded protein is CATGGEGDGTDEQFF.

This clonotype was seen only a few times. The chain is built from TRBV28 and TRBJ1-3; 8 nucleotides agree with TRBD1. Germline values: CDR1 MDHEN, CDR2 SYDVKM. The CDR3 consists of 15 residues. The junction had 5 bases not matched to a gene; V was cut back by 7 bases and J by 0 bases. The CDR3 is CASKRQGLSGNTIYF. DNA of the CDR3: TGTGCCAGCAAAAGACAGGGGCTCTCTGGAAACACCATATATTTT.

This clonotype was detected only a few times. The gene calls are TRBV4-1 and TRBJ2-3; no clear D. Trimming took 0 bases from V and 6 from J, leaving 16 bases between them. CDR1 and CDR2 (germline): MGHRA, YSYEKL. There are 16 residues in the CDR3. The CDR3 coding sequence is TGCGCCAGCAGCCAAGATGTTCGCGGTTATTGGGATACGCAGTATTTT. It is translated as CASSQDVRGYWDTQYF.

This clonotype was seen only a few times. J is TRBJ2-3 and V is TRBV6-1; no clear D gene. Trimming stripped 6 bases from V and 9 bases from J, with 13 bases between. This CDR3 comprises 12 residues. Germline loops: CDR1 MNHNS, CDR2 SASEGT. The CDR3 sequence: CASRNPATTQYF. Written as DNA, the CDR3 is TGTGCCAGCAGAAACCCCGCGACGACGCAGTATTTT.

The chain employs TRBV28 and TRBJ2-7; TRBD1 might be the D (5 bases). Trimming cost V 3 bases and J 5 bases, with 11 bases left between them. CDR3 length: 13 amino acids. CDR1 MDHEN and CDR2 SYDVKM come from the germline V gene. CDR3 DNA: TGTGCCAGCAGTTTGCAGGGTCCCCACGAGCAGTACTTC. As protein: CASSLQGPHEQYF.

This chain links TRBV4-1 with TRBJ2-3; no reliable D call. The CDR3 length is 14 residues. V lost 4 bases, J lost 5 bases, and 13 bases lay in between. The V gene's germline CDR1 is MGHRA and CDR2 YSYEKL. In nucleotides, the CDR3 is TGCGCCAGCAGCCCTGGACCCCTCGTAGATACGCAGTATTTT. Its protein is CASSPGPLVDTQYF.